These T cell receptor beta chains were read from a single sample in a study of shared clonotypes between healthy human individuals. Profiled with immunoSEQ multiplex PCR; TCRdb holds only in-frame clones, not every one. The sample lists approximately 2.5 million clones, 85% to 95% occurring once. The sequenced sample was naive CD4+ T cells sorted from blood. The receptors were sampled from a man younger than 30 in good health. CDR3s include the opening cysteine and the closing phenylalanine or tryptophan. The order of the fields is D gene, CDR3 length, clone size, J gene, V gene, CDR3 DNA, CDR3 protein. A D gene is named only where the DNA matches it firmly. For some rows the clone size is stated as once, few or many, or as a class when expanded; others skip it.

NA | 13 | NA | TRBJ2-1 | TRBV11-2 | TGTGCCAGCAGCCTGGACAGTATCACTGAGCAGTTCTTC | CASSLDSITEQFF
NA | 14 | NA | TRBJ2-7 | TRBV25-1 | TGTGCCAGCAGTGACCCCCAGATCGTCCACGAGCAGTACTTC | CASSDPQIVHEQYF
NA | 11 | NA | TRBJ1-2 | TRBV2 | TGTGCCAGCAGTGCGACTATACACTACACCTTC | CASSATIHYTF
NA | 13 | NA | TRBJ2-3 | TRBV10-1 | TGCGCCAGCAGTGGTCGGGGCACAGATACGCAGTATTTT | CASSGRGTDTQYF
NA | 15 | NA | TRBJ1-3 | TRBV7-3 | TGTGCCAGCAGCGCCCTCGGCGGGGCTGGAAACACCATATATTTT | CASSALGGAGNTIYF
TRBD1 | 17 | few | TRBJ1-5 | TRBV11-2 | TGTGCCAGCAGCTACCGGGACAGGGAGCCTAGCAATCAGCCCCAGCATTTT | CASSYRDREPSNQPQHF
NA | 13 | NA | TRBJ1-5 | TRBV2 | TGTGCCAGCACCGGCTTTAGCAATCAGCCCCAGCATTTT | CASTGFSNQPQHF
NA | 13 | NA | TRBJ2-5 | TRBV11-2 | TGTGCCAGCAGCTTAGGACTACAAGAGACCCAGTACTTC | CASSLGLQETQYF
TRBD2 | 16 | NA | TRBJ2-3 | TRBV9 | TGTGCCAGCAGCGTCACTAGCGGGGGGGTTTTAGATACGCAGTATTTT | CASSVTSGGVLDTQYF
NA | 16 | NA | TRBJ2-7 | TRBV9 | TGTGCCAGCAGCGTAGCCCCGGAAGTGCCGGGCGACGAGCAGTACTTC | CASSVAPEVPGDEQYF
TRBD2 | 15 | NA | TRBJ2-3 | TRBV10-3 | TGTGCCATCACTCCAACTAGCGGGCGCACAGATACGCAGTATTTT | CAITPTSGRTDTQYF
NA | 14 | NA | TRBJ2-3 | TRBV29-1 | TGCAGCGTTGAAGTCGGGCGGGAAATTGGGTCGCAGTATTTT | CSVEVGREIGSQYF
NA | 14 | NA | TRBJ1-2 | TRBV29-1 | TGCAGCGTTGAAGGGGGGGCGGCTCTCTATGGCTACACCTTC | CSVEGGAALYGYTF
TRBD1 | 15 | NA | TRBJ1-1 | TRBV5-6 | TGTGCCAGCAGCAGGGACAGGGTCCCAGCGACTGAAGCTTTCTTT | CASSRDRVPATEAFF
TRBD1 | 15 | NA | TRBJ2-7 | TRBV11-2 | TGTGCCAGCAGCTCCAACCCGGGACAGTCCTACGAGCAGTACTTC | CASSSNPGQSYEQYF
NA | 15 | few | TRBJ1-5 | TRBV6-6 | TGTGCCAGCAGTTACTCGACAGCCAGCAATCAGCCCCAGCATTTT | CASSYSTASNQPQHF
TRBD2 | 16 | NA | TRBJ2-5 | TRBV23-1 | TGCGCCAGCAGTCAATTTGGCGGGGGAGAGAGGGAGACCCAGTACTTC | CASSQFGGGERETQYF
NA | 13 | NA | TRBJ2-3 | TRBV6-6 | TGTGCCAGCAGCGCCATAGAGTCAGATACGCAGTATTTT | CASSAIESDTQYF
TRBD1 | 15 | NA | TRBJ1-2 | TRBV6-5 | TGTGCCAGCAATTCCCGACCGGGACAGAACTATGGCTACACCTTC | CASNSRPGQNYGYTF
TRBD1 | 14 | NA | TRBJ1-5 | TRBV19 | TGTGCCAGTAGTCAACAGGGGAGCAATCAGCCCCAGCATTTT | CASSQQGSNQPQHF
TRBD1 | 18 | NA | TRBJ2-1 | TRBV7-9 | TGTGCCAGCAGCTTAGGGTTCCTGACAGGGGGAGGCTACAATGAGCAGTTCTTC | CASSLGFLTGGGYNEQFF
TRBD1 | 14 | NA | TRBJ2-7 | TRBV27 | TGTGCCAGCAGTCCGGACAGGGTAGTCAACGAGCAGTACTTC | CASSPDRVVNEQYF
TRBD2 | 13 | once | TRBJ2-7 | TRBV7-6 | TGTGCCAGCAGTAGACTAGCGGGCTACGAGCAGTACTTC | CASSRLAGYEQYF
TRBD2 | 13 | NA | TRBJ2-6 | TRBV19 | TGTGCCAGTACAGCGGGATGGGCCAACGTCCTGACTTTC | CASTAGWANVLTF
TRBD1 | 13 | NA | TRBJ1-1 | TRBV19 | TGTGCCACAAGGGACAGCTTGAACACTGAAGCTTTCTTT | CATRDSLNTEAFF
NA | 13 | NA | TRBJ1-6 | TRBV30 | TGTGCCTGGAGTTCAGGGGTCTTTCCACCCCTCCACTTT | CAWSSGVFPPLHF
NA | 13 | NA | TRBJ1-3 | TRBV6-6 | TGTGCCAGCAGTTCCCCCGGGCGGAACACCATATATTTT | CASSSPGRNTIYF
NA | 14 | NA | TRBJ1-1 | TRBV6-5 | TGTGCCAGCAGCTCCGCCCCCCCAAGGACTGAAGCTTTCTTT | CASSSAPPRTEAFF
NA | 16 | NA | TRBJ2-1 | TRBV15 | TGTGCCACCAGCAGAGATTTTGCCCGTGGACGCGATGAGCAGTTCTTC | CATSRDFARGRDEQFF
NA | 16 | NA | TRBJ1-1 | TRBV7-9 | TGTGCCAGCAGCTACTACAGGGATTTCGGGGTGACTGAAGCTTTCTTT | CASSYYRDFGVTEAFF
TRBD2 | 15 | NA | TRBJ2-5 | TRBV5-5 | TGTGCCAGCAGCGGGGTAGCGGGAGTAACAGAGACCCAGTACTTC | CASSGVAGVTETQYF
NA | 11 | NA | TRBJ2-5 | TRBV18 | TGTGCCAGCTCACTATCGGACCAACGGTACTTC | CASSLSDQRYF
TRBD1 | 16 | NA | TRBJ2-7 | TRBV19 | TGTGCCAGTAGTAGCATCCCCGGGACAGGATCCTACGAGCAGTACTTC | CASSSIPGTGSYEQYF
NA | 16 | NA | TRBJ1-2 | TRBV2 | TGTGCCAGCAGTGAGCTCCGGACACCGCTGGACTATGGCTACACCTTC | CASSELRTPLDYGYTF
NA | 13 | NA | TRBJ2-5 | TRBV19 | TGTGCCAGTAGTAATGGCGGAAATCGGGCCCAGTACTTC | CASSNGGNRAQYF
NA | 12 | NA | TRBJ1-4 | TRBV30 | TGTGCCTGGGGGGGGTCTCCCGGAAAACTGTTTTTT | CAWGGSPGKLFF
TRBD1 | 17 | once | TRBJ1-4 | TRBV5-1 | TGCGCCAGCAGCCTATCGATAACCGGGACAGGGAATGAAAAACTGTTTTTT | CASSLSITGTGNEKLFF
TRBD1 | 12 | once | TRBJ2-1 | TRBV6-1 | TGTGCCAGCAAGGGACAGGGGGATGAGCAGTTCTTC | CASKGQGDEQFF
NA | 16 | NA | TRBJ1-1 | TRBV19 | TGTGCCAGTAGTATTTTTGGACGGACGATGAACACTGAAGCTTTCTTT | CASSIFGRTMNTEAFF
NA | 14 | NA | TRBJ2-5 | TRBV9 | TGTGCCAGCAGCGTAGGGACTACCGCGGAGACCCAGTACTTC | CASSVGTTAETQYF
NA | 13 | NA | TRBJ2-1 | TRBV5-6 | TGTGCCAGCAGCTTGCTAGAGAACAATGAGCAGTTCTTC | CASSLLENNEQFF
NA | 12 | NA | TRBJ1-3 | TRBV30 | TGTGCCTGGAGTCTGAACGGAAACACCATATATTTT | CAWSLNGNTIYF
NA | 12 | few | TRBJ1-1 | TRBV6-1 | TGTGCCAGCCGATTCGGGAACAGTGAAGCTTTCTTT | CASRFGNSEAFF
NA | 15 | NA | TRBJ1-3 | TRBV6-5 | TGTGCCACCGTCTTATCGACGGGCACCGGAAACACCATATATTTT | CATVLSTGTGNTIYF
TRBD1 | 11 | NA | TRBJ1-1 | TRBV20-1 | TGCAGTGCTAACAGGGGGACTGAAGCTTTCTTT | CSANRGTEAFF
TRBD1 | 14 | NA | TRBJ2-1 | TRBV29-1 | TGCAGCGGACGGGACAGGGGGCATTACAATGAGCAGTTCTTC | CSGRDRGHYNEQFF